A selection of T cell receptor beta chains follows, all from one sample in a study of blood T cells in healthy people across ages. MiXCR, run by TCRdb on the 5' RACE reads, gives a single entry per CDR3 protein. This sample has over a million distinct CDR3 sequences, with under 55% found just once. The specimen sequenced was blood. Every receptor here comes from a woman aged 18-29 years in good health. The CDR3 runs from the conserved cysteine through the conserved F or W. D genes are given only for firm matches. The size of a clone is reported for some rows only, either as once, few or many, or as a class for expanded clones.

cdr3_aa,cdr3_nt,v_call,j_call,d_call,clone_size
CASSPALNQPQHF,TGTGCCAGCAGCCCCGCCCTCAATCAGCCCCAGCATTTT,TRBV7-6,TRBJ1-5,NA,few
CASSYSRGTGVNTEAFF,TGTGCCAGCAGTTACTCGAGAGGGACAGGGGTCAACACTGAAGCTTTCTTT,TRBV6-5,TRBJ1-1,TRBD1,once
CASSLEGLSPHF,TGCGCCAGCAGCTTAGAGGGGCTATCCCCCCACTTT,TRBV5-1,TRBJ1-6,NA,NA
CASSSRQQWAEAFF,TGTGCCAGCAGTTCCAGACAGCAGTGGGCTGAAGCTTTCTTT,TRBV27,TRBJ1-1,NA,NA
CASSYRGMNQPQHF,TGTGCCAGCAGTTACAGGGGTATGAATCAGCCCCAGCATTTT,TRBV27,TRBJ1-5,TRBD1,few
CASSVNDSYEQYF,TGTGCCAGCAGCGTAAACGATTCCTACGAGCAGTACTTC,TRBV2,TRBJ2-7,NA,NA
CATSRVGAPVYNEQFF,TGTGCCACCAGCAGAGTCGGGGCCCCAGTCTACAATGAGCAGTTCTTC,TRBV15,TRBJ2-1,NA,NA
CSAREGAKTNEQFF,TGCAGTGCTAGAGAAGGGGCGAAGACCAATGAGCAGTTCTTC,TRBV20-1,TRBJ2-1,NA,many
CSASPGENILYF,TGCAGTGCTAGTCCAGGGGAAAACATTCTGTACTTC,TRBV20-1,TRBJ2-4,NA,NA
CATSDRSRYNEQFF,TGTGCCACCAGTGACCGCAGTAGATACAATGAGCAGTTCTTC,TRBV24-1,TRBJ2-1,NA,NA
CASSLGEASGRAGNEQFF,TGTGCCAGCAGCTTAGGTGAGGCTAGCGGGAGGGCCGGAAATGAGCAGTTCTTC,TRBV7-6,TRBJ2-1,TRBD2,once
CASRGREQYF,TGTGCCAGCAGAGGGCGCGAGCAGTACTTC,TRBV6-6,TRBJ2-7,NA,NA
CASSLVGATTDTQYF,TGTGCCAGCAGCTTAGTTGGGGCCACCACAGATACGCAGTATTTT,TRBV7-2,TRBJ2-3,NA,NA
CASSPRQGAFYEQYF,TGTGCCAGCAGCCCCAGACAGGGGGCTTTCTACGAGCAGTACTTC,TRBV7-9,TRBJ2-7,TRBD1,NA
CASTTAGGVYNEQFF,TGTGCCAGCACCACCGCTGGGGGCGTGTACAATGAGCAGTTCTTC,TRBV4-2,TRBJ2-1,NA,few
CASRDIFRDRVYGYTF,TGTGCCAGCAGAGACATTTTCCGGGACAGGGTATATGGCTACACCTTC,TRBV7-8,TRBJ1-2,TRBD1,NA
CASSQEPPPGLLDTQYF,TGCGCCAGCAGCCAAGAGCCCCCTCCAGGGCTGTTAGATACGCAGTATTTT,TRBV4-1,TRBJ2-3,NA,NA
CASSLEKREKLFF,TGCGCCAGCAGCTTGGAAAAACGGGAAAAACTGTTTTTT,TRBV5-1,TRBJ1-4,NA,NA